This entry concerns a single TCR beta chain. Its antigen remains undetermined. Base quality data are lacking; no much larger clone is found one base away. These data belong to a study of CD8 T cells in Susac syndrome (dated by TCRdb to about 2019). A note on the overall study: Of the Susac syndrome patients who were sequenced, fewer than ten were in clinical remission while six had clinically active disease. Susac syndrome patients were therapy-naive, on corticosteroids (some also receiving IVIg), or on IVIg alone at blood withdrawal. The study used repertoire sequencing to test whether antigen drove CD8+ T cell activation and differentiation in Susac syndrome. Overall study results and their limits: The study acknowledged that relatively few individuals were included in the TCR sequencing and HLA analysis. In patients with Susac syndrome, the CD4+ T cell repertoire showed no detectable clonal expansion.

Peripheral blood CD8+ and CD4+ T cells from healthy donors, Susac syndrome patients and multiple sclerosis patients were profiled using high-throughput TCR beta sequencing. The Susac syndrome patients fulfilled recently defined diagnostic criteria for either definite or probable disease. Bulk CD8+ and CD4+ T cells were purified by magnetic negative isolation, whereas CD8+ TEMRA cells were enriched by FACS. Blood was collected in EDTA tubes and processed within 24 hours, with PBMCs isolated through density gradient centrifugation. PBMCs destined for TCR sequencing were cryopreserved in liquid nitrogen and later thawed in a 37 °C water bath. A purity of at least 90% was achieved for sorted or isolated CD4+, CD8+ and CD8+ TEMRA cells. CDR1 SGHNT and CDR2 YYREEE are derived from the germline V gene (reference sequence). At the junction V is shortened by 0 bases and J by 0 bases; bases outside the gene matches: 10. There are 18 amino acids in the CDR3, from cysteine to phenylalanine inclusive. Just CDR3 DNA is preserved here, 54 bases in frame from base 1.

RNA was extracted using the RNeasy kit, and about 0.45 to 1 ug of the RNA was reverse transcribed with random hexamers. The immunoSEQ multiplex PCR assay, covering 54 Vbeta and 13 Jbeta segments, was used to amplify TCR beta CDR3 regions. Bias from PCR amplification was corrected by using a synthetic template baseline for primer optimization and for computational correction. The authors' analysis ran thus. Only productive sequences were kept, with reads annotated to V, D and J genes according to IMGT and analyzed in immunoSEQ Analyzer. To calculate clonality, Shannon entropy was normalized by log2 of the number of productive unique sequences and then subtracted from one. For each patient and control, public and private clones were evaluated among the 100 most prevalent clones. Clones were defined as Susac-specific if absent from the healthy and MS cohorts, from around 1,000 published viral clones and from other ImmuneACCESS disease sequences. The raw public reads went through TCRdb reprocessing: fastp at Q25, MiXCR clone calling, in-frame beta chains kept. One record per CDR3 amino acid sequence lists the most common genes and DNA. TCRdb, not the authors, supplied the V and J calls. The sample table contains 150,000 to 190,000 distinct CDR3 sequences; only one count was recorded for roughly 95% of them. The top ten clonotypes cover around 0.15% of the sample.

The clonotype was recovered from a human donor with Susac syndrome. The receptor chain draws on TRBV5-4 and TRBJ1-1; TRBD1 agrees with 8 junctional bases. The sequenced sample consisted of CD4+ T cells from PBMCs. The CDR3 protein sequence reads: CASSLETGGKPLNTEAFF. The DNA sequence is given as TGTGCCAGCAGCTTGGAAACAGGGGGAAAACCATTGAACACTGAAGCTTTCTTT.